The sequence of this T cell receptor (beta chain) was determined in a study of blood T cells in healthy people across ages. At the level of the study: T cells yielded about one barcoded beta molecule per two cells through template switching.

Using a J-beta primer mix together with a sample-barcoded 5' primer, a second PCR was run for roughly 7 to 12 cycles. The template-switch adaptor was a 5' adaptor with 12 random nucleotides. It tagged each cDNA molecule. All samples yielded 2.5 million or more CDR3-containing paired-end reads. TCRdb re-derived calls from the 5' RACE reads in MiXCR, one entry per CDR3 protein. The sample gives fewer than 2,000,000 distinct CDR3 sequences, about two fifths of which show up once; more than 20% is in the top ten. Study results and caveats: Roughly linear declines in TCR beta diversity per million T cells occurred with age.

Germline CDR1 reads ENHRY; CDR2 reads SYGVKD. CDR3 length equals 11 residues. This clonotype was detected only a few times. Its matching antigen is unknown. An end of the junction does not agree with germline; a read error may underlie this. The origin of this receptor is a human donor in good health. What was sequenced was blood. This rearrangement joins TRBV10-3 to TRBJ2-7; D unresolved. CDR3 protein: CAVSEGYEQYF. The DNA for the CDR3 is TGTGCCGTCAGTGAAGGTTACGAGCAGTACTTC.